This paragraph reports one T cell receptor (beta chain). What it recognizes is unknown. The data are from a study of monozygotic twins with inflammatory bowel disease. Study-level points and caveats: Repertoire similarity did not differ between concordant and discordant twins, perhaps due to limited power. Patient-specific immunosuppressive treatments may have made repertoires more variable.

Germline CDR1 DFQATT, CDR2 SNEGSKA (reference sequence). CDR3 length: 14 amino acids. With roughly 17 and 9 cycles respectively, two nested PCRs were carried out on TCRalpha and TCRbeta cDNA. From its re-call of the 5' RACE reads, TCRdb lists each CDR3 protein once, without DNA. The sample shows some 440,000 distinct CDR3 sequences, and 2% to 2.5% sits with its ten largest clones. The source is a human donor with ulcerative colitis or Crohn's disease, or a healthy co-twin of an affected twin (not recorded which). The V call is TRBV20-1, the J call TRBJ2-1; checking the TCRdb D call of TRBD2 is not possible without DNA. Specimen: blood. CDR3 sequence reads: CSALAAGTYNEQFF.